These T cell receptor beta chains were read from a single sample in a study of T cell responses to AZD1222 COVID-19 vaccine. Sequencing used immunoSEQ multiplex PCR; TCRdb keeps in-frame clones, though not all of them. The sample records roughly 120,000 clones, 65% to 90% being singletons. Sequenced here: peripheral blood, sampled on day 0 of AZD1222 vaccination. These receptors were collected from an adult in good health. Each CDR3 is given with its conserved first and last residue. D genes are given only for firm matches. Not every row has a clone size; where given, it reads once, few, many or a size class.

d_gene: NA
len: 12
v_gene: TRBV7-9
abundance: NA
j_gene: TRBJ1-3
CDR3aa: CASSFSGNTIYF
CDR3nt: TGTGCCAGCAGCTTCTCAGGAAACACCATATATTTT

d_gene: TRBD1
len: 15
v_gene: TRBV9
abundance: NA
j_gene: TRBJ2-3
CDR3aa: CASSLSAGGTDTQYF
CDR3nt: TGTGCCAGCAGCTTATCTGCAGGGGGAACAGATACGCAGTATTTT

d_gene: NA
len: 15
v_gene: TRBV19
abundance: NA
j_gene: TRBJ1-5
CDR3aa: CASSPKFGLNQPQHF
CDR3nt: TGTGCCAGTAGTCCTAAATTTGGGCTTAATCAGCCCCAGCATTTT

d_gene: NA
len: 13
v_gene: TRBV12-3/TRBV12-4
abundance: NA
j_gene: TRBJ2-3
CDR3aa: CASSSHSTDTQYF
CDR3nt: TGTGCCAGCAGTTCCCATAGCACAGATACGCAGTATTTT

d_gene: NA
len: 12
v_gene: TRBV19
abundance: NA
j_gene: TRBJ1-4
CDR3aa: CASTREHEKLFF
CDR3nt: TGTGCCAGTACCCGGGAACATGAAAAACTGTTTTTT

d_gene: NA
len: 12
v_gene: TRBV7-9
abundance: NA
j_gene: TRBJ1-3
CDR3aa: CASSLSGNTIYF
CDR3nt: TGTGCCAGCAGCCTCAGTGGAAACACCATATATTTT

d_gene: NA
len: 14
v_gene: TRBV3-1/TRBV3-2
abundance: NA
j_gene: TRBJ2-2
CDR3aa: CASSRPPDTGELFF
CDR3nt: TGTGCCAGCAGCCGTCCCCCAGACACCGGGGAGCTGTTTTTT

d_gene: TRBD2
len: 17
v_gene: TRBV10-3
abundance: once
j_gene: TRBJ2-3
CDR3aa: CAISERAGGGFADTQYF
CDR3nt: TGTGCCATCAGTGAGCGGGCGGGAGGGGGTTTCGCAGATACGCAGTATTTT

d_gene: TRBD2
len: 12
v_gene: TRBV29-1
abundance: NA
j_gene: TRBJ2-1
CDR3aa: CSVEVAGDEQFF
CDR3nt: TGCAGCGTTGAAGTCGCGGGGGATGAGCAGTTCTTC

d_gene: NA
len: 13
v_gene: TRBV11-3
abundance: NA
j_gene: TRBJ2-7
CDR3aa: CASSPGLPYEQYF
CDR3nt: TGTGCCAGCAGTCCAGGACTACCTTACGAGCAGTACTTC

d_gene: NA
len: 11
v_gene: TRBV12-3/TRBV12-4
abundance: NA
j_gene: TRBJ2-3
CDR3aa: CASSPTDTQYF
CDR3nt: TGTGCCAGCAGCCCCACAGATACGCAGTATTTT

d_gene: NA
len: 15
v_gene: TRBV30
abundance: NA
j_gene: TRBJ2-1
CDR3aa: CAWTQRGLGYGEQFF
CDR3nt: TGTGCCTGGACCCAGAGGGGGTTAGGATATGGTGAGCAGTTCTTC

d_gene: NA
len: 21
v_gene: TRBV5-1
abundance: NA
j_gene: TRBJ1-3
CDR3aa: CASSRDDLAGDLLSSGNTIYF
CDR3nt: TGCGCCAGCAGCCGCGACGACTTGGCAGGGGACCTCTTGAGCTCTGGAAACACCATATATTTT

d_gene: NA
len: 13
v_gene: TRBV7-2
abundance: NA
j_gene: TRBJ1-2
CDR3aa: CASSSQGGKGYTF
CDR3nt: TGTGCCAGCAGCTCCCAAGGTGGGAAAGGCTACACCTTC

d_gene: TRBD2
len: 16
v_gene: TRBV4-2
abundance: NA
j_gene: TRBJ2-5
CDR3aa: CASSQVAQGGQETQYF
CDR3nt: TGTGCCAGCAGCCAAGTAGCCCAGGGAGGGCAAGAGACCCAGTACTTC

d_gene: TRBD1
len: 15
v_gene: TRBV27
abundance: NA
j_gene: TRBJ1-5
CDR3aa: CASSGQGGTNQPQHF
CDR3nt: TGTGCCAGCAGTGGACAGGGGGGGACCAATCAGCCCCAGCATTTT

d_gene: NA
len: 13
v_gene: TRBV3-1/TRBV3-2
abundance: NA
j_gene: TRBJ2-7
CDR3aa: CASSYGTSYEQYF
CDR3nt: TGTGCCAGCAGCTACGGGACATCCTACGAGCAGTACTTC

d_gene: NA
len: 13
v_gene: TRBV10-2
abundance: NA
j_gene: TRBJ1-2
CDR3aa: CASTLQGTYGYTF
CDR3nt: TGCGCCAGCACCTTACAGGGCACCTATGGCTACACCTTC

d_gene: NA
len: 14
v_gene: TRBV27
abundance: NA
j_gene: TRBJ1-4
CDR3aa: CASSLFGGEEKLFF
CDR3nt: TGTGCCAGCAGTTTATTTGGGGGCGAGGAAAAACTGTTTTTT

d_gene: TRBD2
len: 16
v_gene: TRBV6-1
abundance: NA
j_gene: TRBJ2-3
CDR3aa: CASSEGTSSGTDTQYF
CDR3nt: TGTGCCAGCAGTGAAGGGACTAGCTCCGGGACAGATACGCAGTATTTT

d_gene: NA
len: 14
v_gene: TRBV6-6
abundance: NA
j_gene: TRBJ1-1
CDR3aa: CASSREGGNTEAFF
CDR3nt: TGTGCCAGCAGCCGGGAGGGGGGTAACACTGAAGCTTTCTTT

d_gene: NA
len: 15
v_gene: TRBV6-4
abundance: NA
j_gene: TRBJ2-2
CDR3aa: CASSDSMTTTGELFF
CDR3nt: TGTGCCAGCAGTGACTCGATGACTACCACCGGGGAGCTGTTTTTT

d_gene: TRBD2
len: 16
v_gene: TRBV9
abundance: NA
j_gene: TRBJ2-7
CDR3aa: CASSSPEASGAYEQYF
CDR3nt: TGTGCCAGCAGCTCCCCGGAGGCTAGCGGAGCCTACGAGCAGTACTTC

d_gene: NA
len: 15
v_gene: TRBV6-4
abundance: NA
j_gene: TRBJ2-3
CDR3aa: CASRSFWDSTDTQYF
CDR3nt: TGTGCCAGCAGATCGTTTTGGGATAGCACAGATACGCAGTATTTT

d_gene: NA
len: 11
v_gene: TRBV7-9
abundance: NA
j_gene: TRBJ1-1
CDR3aa: CASSSVEAAFF
CDR3nt: TGTGCCAGCAGCTCGGTCGAGGCAGCTTTCTTT

d_gene: NA
len: 17
v_gene: TRBV11-2
abundance: once
j_gene: TRBJ2-5
CDR3aa: CASSLLRPEGAGETQYF
CDR3nt: TGTGCCAGCAGTCTTCTCCGTCCCGAAGGGGCGGGGGAGACCCAGTACTTC

d_gene: NA
len: 14
v_gene: TRBV3-1/TRBV3-2
abundance: NA
j_gene: TRBJ2-5
CDR3aa: CASAIRTNQETQYF
CDR3nt: TGTGCCAGCGCGATAAGGACTAACCAAGAGACCCAGTACTTC

d_gene: NA
len: 12
v_gene: TRBV12-3/TRBV12-4
abundance: NA
j_gene: TRBJ2-7
CDR3aa: CASSPDSYEQYF
CDR3nt: TGTGCCAGCAGTCCGGACAGTTACGAGCAGTACTTC

d_gene: NA
len: 12
v_gene: TRBV12-3/TRBV12-4
abundance: NA
j_gene: TRBJ2-1
CDR3aa: CASGGYSGEQFF
CDR3nt: TGTGCCAGCGGAGGATATTCAGGTGAGCAGTTCTTC

d_gene: NA
len: 11
v_gene: TRBV3-1/TRBV3-2
abundance: NA
j_gene: TRBJ2-7
CDR3aa: CASSQVGEQYF
CDR3nt: TGTGCCAGCAGCCAAGTGGGAGAGCAGTACTTC

d_gene: NA
len: 13
v_gene: TRBV7-2
abundance: NA
j_gene: TRBJ1-2
CDR3aa: CASSPDNNYGYTF
CDR3nt: TGTGCCAGCAGTCCAGACAATAACTATGGCTACACCTTC

d_gene: NA
len: 15
v_gene: TRBV4-1
abundance: NA
j_gene: TRBJ2-5
CDR3aa: CASSQHEGRQETQYF
CDR3nt: TGCGCCAGCAGCCAACATGAGGGGAGGCAAGAGACCCAGTACTTC

d_gene: TRBD1
len: 16
v_gene: TRBV11-2
abundance: once
j_gene: TRBJ1-1
CDR3aa: CASSSTGLTGNTEAFF
CDR3nt: TGTGCCAGCAGCTCGACAGGGCTCACAGGAAACACTGAAGCTTTCTTT

d_gene: NA
len: 13
v_gene: TRBV7-9
abundance: NA
j_gene: TRBJ1-2
CDR3aa: CASSVLQGNGYTF
CDR3nt: TGTGCCAGCAGCGTCCTACAGGGTAATGGCTACACCTTC

d_gene: TRBD2
len: 18
v_gene: TRBV4-3
abundance: NA
j_gene: TRBJ2-3
CDR3aa: CASSQLEMIAGVTDTQYF
CDR3nt: TGCGCCAGCAGCCAATTGGAAATGATAGCGGGAGTAACAGATACGCAGTATTTT

d_gene: NA
len: 15
v_gene: TRBV28
abundance: NA
j_gene: TRBJ2-1
CDR3aa: CASSFVDSSYNEQFF
CDR3nt: TGTGCCAGCAGTTTTGTGGACAGCTCCTACAATGAGCAGTTCTTC

d_gene: NA
len: 10
v_gene: TRBV6-1
abundance: NA
j_gene: TRBJ1-1
CDR3aa: CASSEPVPFF
CDR3nt: TGTGCCAGCAGTGAACCGGTGCCTTTCTTT

d_gene: NA
len: 13
v_gene: TRBV30
abundance: NA
j_gene: TRBJ2-3
CDR3aa: CAWSALVADTQYF
CDR3nt: TGTGCCTGGAGTGCTCTAGTGGCAGATACGCAGTATTTT

d_gene: NA
len: 18
v_gene: TRBV28
abundance: NA
j_gene: TRBJ2-3
CDR3aa: CASSLNPLQSVGTDTQYF
CDR3nt: TGTGCCAGCAGTTTAAATCCCCTACAGTCCGTGGGCACAGATACGCAGTATTTT

d_gene: NA
len: 16
v_gene: TRBV18
abundance: NA
j_gene: TRBJ1-4
CDR3aa: CASSPRPPMGGEKLFF
CDR3nt: TGTGCCAGCTCACCACGACCCCCAATGGGGGGCGAAAAACTGTTTTTT

d_gene: NA
len: 13
v_gene: TRBV25-1
abundance: NA
j_gene: TRBJ1-4
CDR3aa: CASRGQGTEKLFF
CDR3nt: TGTGCCAGCAGGGGGCAGGGGACCGAAAAACTGTTTTTT

d_gene: NA
len: 13
v_gene: TRBV7-9
abundance: NA
j_gene: TRBJ1-1
CDR3aa: CASSSRDGAEAFF
CDR3nt: TGTGCCAGCAGCTCGAGAGACGGGGCTGAAGCTTTCTTT

d_gene: NA
len: 15
v_gene: TRBV27
abundance: NA
j_gene: TRBJ2-7
CDR3aa: CASSLYGGSAYEQYF
CDR3nt: TGTGCCAGCAGTTTATACGGGGGATCGGCCTACGAGCAGTACTTC

d_gene: NA
len: 16
v_gene: TRBV5-4
abundance: NA
j_gene: TRBJ1-2
CDR3aa: CASSLEGLEPIYGYTF
CDR3nt: TGTGCCAGCAGCTTGGAAGGTCTGGAACCCATCTATGGCTACACCTTC

d_gene: NA
len: 15
v_gene: TRBV6-5
abundance: NA
j_gene: TRBJ1-3
CDR3aa: CASSYGYFGGNTIYF
CDR3nt: TGTGCCAGCAGCTACGGGTATTTTGGTGGAAACACCATATATTTT

d_gene: TRBD1
len: 17
v_gene: TRBV7-9
abundance: NA
j_gene: TRBJ2-7
CDR3aa: CASSLKGYDRGRYEQYF
CDR3nt: TGTGCCAGCAGCTTAAAGGGGTACGACAGGGGGCGATACGAGCAGTACTTC

d_gene: TRBD1
len: 17
v_gene: TRBV11-2
abundance: NA
j_gene: TRBJ1-1
CDR3aa: CASSPSPGTGTGTEAFF
CDR3nt: TGTGCCAGCAGCCCCAGTCCCGGGACAGGGACGGGAACTGAAGCTTTCTTT

d_gene: NA
len: 15
v_gene: TRBV5-5
abundance: NA
j_gene: TRBJ2-7
CDR3aa: CASSLVHQSSYEQYF
CDR3nt: TGTGCCAGCAGCTTGGTGCACCAGAGCTCCTACGAGCAGTACTTC

d_gene: NA
len: 11
v_gene: TRBV28
abundance: NA
j_gene: TRBJ2-3
CDR3aa: CASGGTDTQYF
CDR3nt: TGTGCCAGCGGGGGCACAGATACGCAGTATTTT

d_gene: NA
len: 15
v_gene: TRBV7-2
abundance: NA
j_gene: TRBJ2-1
CDR3aa: CASSKIGGWNNEQFF
CDR3nt: TGTGCCAGCAGCAAGATTGGGGGATGGAACAATGAGCAGTTCTTC

d_gene: NA
len: 12
v_gene: TRBV10-1
abundance: NA
j_gene: TRBJ1-6
CDR3aa: CASSGPNSPLHF
CDR3nt: TGCGCCAGCAGCGGACCGAATTCACCCCTCCACTTT

d_gene: TRBD1
len: 15
v_gene: TRBV4-2
abundance: NA
j_gene: TRBJ1-2
CDR3aa: CASSQAVDRDYGYTF
CDR3nt: TGTGCCAGCAGCCAAGCCGTGGACAGGGACTATGGCTACACCTTC

d_gene: NA
len: 11
v_gene: TRBV20-1
abundance: NA
j_gene: TRBJ1-2
CDR3aa: CSRGVNYGYTF
CDR3nt: TGCAGTCGAGGGGTTAACTATGGCTACACCTTC

d_gene: TRBD1
len: 15
v_gene: TRBV4-1
abundance: NA
j_gene: TRBJ1-5
CDR3aa: CASSLPDRGDQPQHF
CDR3nt: TGCGCCAGCAGCCTCCCGGACAGGGGGGATCAGCCCCAGCATTTT

d_gene: TRBD2
len: 17
v_gene: TRBV7-2
abundance: once
j_gene: TRBJ2-7
CDR3aa: CASSLRALGGEGYEQYF
CDR3nt: TGTGCCAGCAGCTTACGGGCCCTCGGGGGGGAGGGTTACGAGCAGTACTTC

d_gene: TRBD2
len: 17
v_gene: TRBV9
abundance: NA
j_gene: TRBJ2-5
CDR3aa: CASSVSTSGRAAETQYF
CDR3nt: TGTGCCAGCAGCGTTTCAACTAGCGGGAGGGCCGCAGAGACCCAGTACTTC

d_gene: NA
len: 14
v_gene: TRBV30
abundance: NA
j_gene: TRBJ2-5
CDR3aa: CAWSVIGGGETQYF
CDR3nt: TGTGCCTGGAGTGTGATTGGAGGCGGGGAGACCCAGTACTTC